One T cell receptor (beta chain) is described in this entry. The antigen remains unidentified. These data are taken from a study of T cells in Graves' hyperthyroidism and ophthalmopathy. Whole-study findings and limits: Most clonotypes expanded in thyroid above 0.001 were likewise present in blood. By a 13 V-J model, ophthalmopathy was set apart from stable hyperthyroidism.

Amplification targeted TCR beta CDR3 regions from RNA transcripts. When the TCR CDR3 underwent first-round RT-PCR, the HTBI primer set was used. Via MiXCR, TCRdb re-called the multiplex PCR reads, giving one row per CDR3 protein. This table holds 560,000 or so distinct CDR3 sequences, 46% found once. This receptor was obtained from a woman aged 18-30 years with Graves' hyperthyroidism. Material for sequencing was peripheral blood or thyroid tissue (not recorded which).

CDR3 DNA: TGTGCCAGCAGAACAGGGAGCACAGATACGCAGTATTTT. Amino acid sequence: CASRTGSTDTQYF. J is TRBJ2-3 and V is TRBV12-3 or TRBV12-4, with a weak D call TRBD1 (6 bases). The CDR3 sequence is 13 residues long. The V gene lost 6 bases and the J gene lost 0 bases, with 7 bases spanning the gap.